These 23 T cell receptor beta chains originate from one sample sequenced in a study of PD-1 blockade in mismatch repair-deficient tumors. Assay used: immunoSEQ multiplex PCR; TCRdb lists only in-frame clones, some missing. The table has approximately 37,000 clones, approximately 84% seen once. The source was peripheral blood, collected about 81 weeks after starting pembrolizumab. The origin of the receptors is an adult with mismatch repair-deficient cancer.

The V gene is TRBV2, the J gene TRBJ2-7; 12 bases align to TRBD2. The CDR3 consists of 15 residues. Losses at the gene ends were 2 bases for V and 6 bases for J; bases not matched to a gene: 5. The germline V gene has CDR1 SNHLY and CDR2 FYNNEI. The CDR3 DNA is TGTGCCAGCAGTGAATCGACTAGCGGGAGTTCCGAGCAGTACTTC. Its protein product is CASSESTSGSSEQYF.

The rearrangement uses TRBV6-1 and TRBJ1-3; D is undetermined. Per germline, CDR1 MNHNS and CDR2 SASEGT. With 4 bases removed from V and 0 bases from J, the gap between germline ends came to 7 bases. The CDR3 consists of 14 residues. CDR3 amino acids: CASSGRRSGNTIYF. CDR3 in DNA: TGTGCCAGCAGTGGGCGTCGCTCTGGAAACACCATATATTTT.

The V gene is TRBV5-8, the J gene TRBJ2-1; 8 bases line up with TRBD2. The J segment lost 9 bases and the V segment lost 2 bases, leaving 10 bases of the junction unmatched. The CDR3 covers 15 residues. Per germline, CDR1 SGHTS and CDR2 YDEGEE. The DNA for the CDR3 is TGTGCCAGCAGCTTTTCCGGGACTAGTTTACGTGAGCAGTTCTTC. As protein: CASSFSGTSLREQFF.

The chain links TRBV5-6 to TRBJ2-6, with 9 bases identical to TRBD2. Germline V gene data show CDR1 as SGHDT and CDR2 as YYEEEE. This CDR3 has 18 residues. J gave up 2 bases and V 5 bases, and 11 bases lay outside the gene matches. The CDR3 DNA reads TGTGCCAGCAGAAGAGGGGTAGCGGGAGCCACTGGGGCCAACGTCCTGACTTTC. Translating gives CASRRGVAGATGANVLTF.

CDR3 protein: CAISSGNSYEQYF. CDR3 sequence (DNA): TGTGCCATCTCAAGTGGGAACTCCTACGAGCAGTACTTC. This chain joins TRBV27 and TRBJ2-7; D is unclear. Trimming took off 10 bases at V and 0 bases at J, with 13 bases between the two ends. The CDR3 has 13 residues. Looked up from germline, CDR1 is MNHEY and CDR2 is SMNVEV (reference sequence).

J is TRBJ1-4 and V is TRBV4-1; no definite D call. The CDR3 has 16 amino acids. Germline V CDR1 and CDR2: MGHRA, YSYEKL. V lost 4 bases to trimming and J lost 0 bases, with 12 bases between them. The CDR3 DNA follows: TGCGCCAGCAGCCTACGCTCGTTTGCAACTAATGAAAAACTGTTTTTT. Its protein product is CASSLRSFATNEKLFF.

J is TRBJ1-5 and V is TRBV4-1, with 8 positions matching TRBD1. The V segment lost 4 bases and the J segment 6 bases; nucleotides outside the gene matches: 8. Germline values: CDR1 MGHRA, CDR2 YSYEKL. The CDR3 has 15 amino acids. CDR3 sequence reads: CASSPNDRGGQPQHF. CDR3 bases: TGCGCCAGCAGCCCGAACGACAGGGGAGGTCAGCCCCAGCATTTT.

The chain links TRBV29-1 to TRBJ2-1; TRBD2 matches at 8 bases. The CDR3 consists of 11 residues. Germline V lookup: CDR1 SQVTM, CDR2 ANQGSEA. Trimming cost V 8 bases and J 7 bases; bases outside gene matches: 4. The CDR3 sequence is CSTRGGNEQFF. Written as DNA, the CDR3 is TGCAGCACACGCGGGGGGAATGAGCAGTTCTTC.

This clone was recorded once. This chain links TRBV7-2 with TRBJ2-1; a possible D gene is TRBD2 (5 bases). V lost 2 bases to trimming and J lost 0 bases, with 11 bases between them. Germline V lookup: CDR1 SGHTA, CDR2 FQGNSA. This CDR3 has 16 amino acids. This CDR3 is CASSLSAGSSYNEQFF. The CDR3 DNA reads as TGTGCCAGCAGCTTATCTGCTGGGAGCTCCTACAATGAGCAGTTCTTC.

This chain links TRBV5-8 with TRBJ2-2, with D possibly being TRBD1 (6 bases). From germline, CDR1 is SGHTS and CDR2 YDEGEE. The CDR3 consists of 16 residues. V lost 4 bases and J 1 base, leaving 14 bases between the germline ends. CDR3 residues: CASSGRRGGNTGELFF. DNA for the CDR3: TGTGCCAGCAGCGGTCGGCGAGGGGGGAACACCGGGGAGCTGTTTTTT.

This clone was found a few times. The J gene is TRBJ2-7, the V gene TRBV27, with 8 bases that match TRBD1. The ends lost 0 bases at V and 4 bases at J; junction bases unmatched: 5. The germline gives CDR1 MNHEY, CDR2 SMNVEV (reference sequence). The CDR3 loop spans 15 amino acids. The DNA for the CDR3 is TGTGCCAGCAGTTTATCCCCGGACAGGGCGTACGAGCAGTACTTC. This sequence encodes CASSLSPDRAYEQYF.

Concerning this clone: This CDR3 is also generated by other DNA sequences in the sample. V gene TRBV6-1 combines with J gene TRBJ2-1; the D is unclear. The CDR3 consists of 14 residues. With 0 bases removed from V and 6 bases from J, the gap between germline ends came to 9 bases. Germline CDR1 reads MNHNS; CDR2 reads SASEGT. CDR3: CASSEAHSVNEQFF. CDR3 bases: TGTGCCAGCAGTGAAGCGCACAGCGTCAATGAGCAGTTCTTC.

V gene TRBV27 combines with J gene TRBJ2-7, with D possibly being TRBD1 (5 bases). Germline loops: CDR1 MNHEY, CDR2 SMNVEV (reference sequence). The V end was cut by 3 bases, the J end by 5 bases, with 14 bases between. This CDR3 has 14 amino acids. This CDR3 reads CASSFQGTMDEQYF. The CDR3 DNA is TGTGCCAGCAGTTTCCAGGGAACTATGGACGAGCAGTACTTC.

The chain is built from TRBV25-1 and TRBJ1-1, with D unresolved. Between the trimmed V and J ends, which lost 7 bases and 6 bases, there was a span of 12 bases. Germline V gene sequence: CDR1 MGHDK, CDR2 SYGVNS. The CDR3 runs 12 residues. CDR3 nucleotides: TGTGCCAGCAAGGTCGGTAACGCTGAAGCTTTCTTT. As protein: CASKVGNAEAFF.

In nucleotides, the CDR3 is TGTGCCAGCAGCTTAGCGGGTGAAACTAACTATGGCTACACCTTC. Protein product: CASSLAGETNYGYTF. The chain has TRBV7-9 and TRBJ1-2; D remains unclear. This CDR3 contains 15 residues. Germline loops: CDR1 SEHNR, CDR2 FQNEAQ (reference sequence). The germline V and J ends were trimmed by 0 bases and 0 bases, with 8 bases remaining between them.

The rearrangement links TRBV6-1 to TRBJ2-1, with no clear D. Germline CDR1 reads MNHNS; CDR2 reads SASEGT. Trimming pared 3 bases from V and 0 bases from J, leaving 12 bases between. The CDR3 spans 16 residues. CDR3 region: CASSDKRAHSYNEQFF. The CDR3, as DNA: TGTGCCAGCAGTGATAAACGGGCCCACTCCTACAATGAGCAGTTCTTC.

The DNA of the CDR3 is TGTGCCTGGAGGGAGGGACGGGGTATCGGAAACACCATATATTTT. Its protein product is CAWREGRGIGNTIYF. The chain uses TRBV30 and TRBJ1-3; TRBD1 might be the D (5 bases). V was clipped by 3 bases and J by 4 bases, with 16 bases between them. The germline CDR1 and CDR2 sequences are GTSNPN and SVGIG (reference sequence). There are 15 residues in the CDR3.

The rearrangement joins TRBV10-3 to TRBJ2-7, with 10 bases matching TRBD2. In germline, CDR1 is ENHRY, CDR2 SYGVKD. V was clipped by 5 bases and J by 0 bases; unmatched bases: 4. The CDR3 totals 15 residues. CDR3 sequence (DNA): TGTGCCATCAGTAGAACTAGCGGGGACTCCTACGAGCAGTACTTC. As protein: CAISRTSGDSYEQYF.

The rearrangement joins TRBV7-8 to TRBJ2-7; D gene uncertain. Germline V gives CDR1 SGHVS, CDR2 FQNEAQ. The CDR3 consists of 13 residues. V was shortened by 0 bases and J by 4 bases, with 7 bases between the two germline ends. CDR3 region: CASSLAGRYEQYF. Here the CDR3 DNA reads TGTGCCAGCAGCTTAGCGGGAAGGTACGAGCAGTACTTC.

The gene calls are TRBV18 and TRBJ2-6; TRBD1 agrees at 9 bases. This CDR3 spans 17 amino acids. CDR1 is KGHSH and CDR2 is LQKENI in the germline V gene. Losses at the gene ends were 3 bases for V and 3 bases for J; bases not matched to a gene: 6. The CDR3 region is CASSPGTGGGGANVLTF. DNA of the CDR3: TGTGCCAGCTCACCTGGAACAGGGGGCGGTGGGGCCAACGTCCTGACTTTC.

This clone has just a few counts. V is TRBV4-3 and J is TRBJ1-5, with D possibly matching TRBD1 (6 bases). Germline assignment: CDR1 LGHNA and CDR2 YSLEER. CDR3 length equals 14 residues. Trimming removed 1 base from V and 7 bases from J, with 11 bases in between. CDR3 coding DNA: TGCGCCAGCAGCCAAGCGCCAGGGGAACAGCCCCAGCATTTT. It yields the protein CASSQAPGEQPQHF.

The chain couples TRBV6-1 to TRBJ1-1, with D hard to call. Trimming stripped 3 bases from V and 1 base from J, with 15 bases between. This CDR3 is built from 16 residues. Germline V gene data show CDR1 as MNHNS and CDR2 as SASEGT. The DNA of the CDR3 is TGTGCCAGCAGTGAGCGCCCCCGGGCCCGGAACACTGAAGCTTTCTTT. This encodes CASSERPRARNTEAFF.

The gene calls are TRBV5-4 and TRBJ1-2; D is ambiguous. This CDR3 has 15 amino acids. Germline V lookup: CDR1 SGHNT, CDR2 YYREEE (reference sequence). V shed 0 bases and J shed 1 base, with 10 bases lying between them. CDR3 sequence: CASSLGRKVNYGYTF. The CDR3 DNA follows: TGTGCCAGCAGCTTGGGGAGGAAGGTTAACTATGGCTACACCTTC.